One T cell receptor beta chain is described in this entry. What it binds is unknown. This sample stems from a study of Graves' ophthalmopathy and Graves' hyperthyroidism. Looking at the study overall: Peripheral blood was gathered at first diagnosis, ahead of any treatment whatsoever.

The authors amplified TCR beta CDR3 regions from RNA transcripts. RT-PCR in the first round used HTBI primers; a second-round multiplex PCR followed. Each CDR3 protein gets one entry after TCRdb re-called the multiplex PCR reads with MiXCR. This table holds roughly 170,000 distinct CDR3 sequences, 35% to 45% found once. Overall study findings and caveats: The blood repertoire also included most expanded thyroid clonotypes above 0.001 frequency.

From germline, CDR1 is SNHLY and CDR2 FYNNEI. V was clipped by 2 bases and J by 0 bases, with 7 bases between them. The CDR3 runs to 14 residues. This TCR was sampled from a man aged 25-45 years with Graves' ophthalmopathy. The rearrangement joins TRBV2 to TRBJ1-1; no definite D call. What was sequenced was peripheral blood. DNA of the CDR3: TGTGCCAGCAGTGAAAGGCGGATGAACACTGAAGCTTTCTTT. Translating gives CASSERRMNTEAFF.